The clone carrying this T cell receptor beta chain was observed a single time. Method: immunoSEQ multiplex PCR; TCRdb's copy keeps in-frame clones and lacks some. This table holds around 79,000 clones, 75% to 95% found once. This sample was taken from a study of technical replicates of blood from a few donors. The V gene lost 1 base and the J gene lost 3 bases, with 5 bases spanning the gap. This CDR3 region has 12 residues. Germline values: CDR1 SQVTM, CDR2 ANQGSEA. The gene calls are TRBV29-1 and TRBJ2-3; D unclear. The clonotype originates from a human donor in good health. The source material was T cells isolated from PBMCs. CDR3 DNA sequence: TGCAGCGTTGAAGGTTCAACAGATACGCAGTATTTT. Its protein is CSVEGSTDTQYF.